What follows describes a single T cell receptor beta chain. Germline V CDR1 and CDR2: LNHNV, YYDKDF (reference sequence). Trimming at V came to 3 bases and at J to 4 bases, leaving 6 bases not matched to a gene. The CDR3 length is 15 residues. Sequenced by immunoSEQ multiplex PCR; TCRdb stores in-frame clones only, minus some. This repertoire shows 250,000 to 350,000 clones, under 95% found once; its top ten account for roughly 2.5%. The sample belongs to a study of blood T cell repertoires in COVID-19. Study-wide context: The United States, Italy and Spain provided the acute and convalescent COVID-19 samples.

Categorization into cohorts depended on clinical history that participants reported. The rearrangement links TRBV15 to TRBJ2-1, with 7 bases that match TRBD2. The origin of this receptor is a man in his sixties who had recovered from COVID-19. Input material: PBMCs or T cells enriched from blood (not recorded which). The DNA of the CDR3 is TGTGCCACCAGCAGGGAAGCGGGACCATACAATGAGCAGTTCTTC. Its translation: CATSREAGPYNEQFF.